The rows below give T cell receptor beta chains drawn from one sample of a study of blood T cell repertoires in COVID-19. TCRdb keeps only in-frame clones here, not all; method: immunoSEQ multiplex PCR. The sample contains approximately 82,000 clones, approximately 92% of which appear only once. The source material was peripheral blood. The source is a woman aged 55-69 years with active COVID-19. Each CDR3 is given with its conserved first and last residue.

CDR3: CASSSGQVNQPQHF; length: 14; V: TRBV18; J: TRBJ1-5
CDR3: CATSKAGTTQETQYF; length: 15; V: TRBV24-1; J: TRBJ2-5
CDR3: CASKGPALGTQYF; length: 13; V: TRBV27; J: TRBJ2-5
CDR3: CASSQGARGSTEAFF; length: 15; V: TRBV4-3; J: TRBJ1-1
CDR3: CASSPRLRAYEQYF; length: 14; V: TRBV21-1; J: TRBJ2-7
CDR3: CASSPPGLAEINEQFF; length: 16; V: TRBV9; J: TRBJ2-1
CDR3: CASSPRAGTLNFEAFF; length: 16; V: TRBV18; J: TRBJ1-1
CDR3: CASSLAALNTEAFF; length: 14; V: TRBV7-9; J: TRBJ1-1
CDR3: CASSYGGQGPEAFF; length: 14; V: TRBV6-2/TRBV6-3; J: TRBJ1-1
CDR3: CASSRTGSNEKLFF; length: 14; V: TRBV28; J: TRBJ1-4
CDR3: CASSLPGSGEKLFF; length: 14; V: TRBV11-2; J: TRBJ1-4
CDR3: CASGDRASYNEQFF; length: 14; V: TRBV5-4; J: TRBJ2-1
CDR3: CASSSPGQGGNEQYF; length: 15; V: TRBV7-9; J: TRBJ2-7
CDR3: CASSFPTGSSGANVLTF; length: 17; V: TRBV11-3; J: TRBJ2-6
CDR3: CASSVGRGPGNQPQHF; length: 16; V: TRBV28; J: TRBJ1-5
CDR3: CASSQRDVGGGYTF; length: 14; V: TRBV3-1/TRBV3-2; J: TRBJ1-2
CDR3: CASSRTSGGYAETQYF; length: 16; V: TRBV3-1/TRBV3-2; J: TRBJ2-5
CDR3: CASSTGTGGELFF; length: 13; V: TRBV5-6; J: TRBJ2-2
CDR3: CASSMGQNFRETQYF; length: 15; V: TRBV7-9; J: TRBJ2-5
CDR3: CASTRGGGSGNTIYF; length: 15; V: TRBV5-4; J: TRBJ1-3
CDR3: CASSPPDREADQPQHF; length: 16; V: TRBV23-1; J: TRBJ1-5
CDR3: CASSYTIPGSNEKLFF; length: 16; V: TRBV6-5; J: TRBJ1-4
CDR3: CASREVGAQYYEQYF; length: 15; V: TRBV19; J: TRBJ2-7
CDR3: CASRPGGSGNTIYF; length: 14; V: TRBV6-6; J: TRBJ1-3
CDR3: CASSQDQGTEAFF; length: 13; V: TRBV4-3; J: TRBJ1-1
CDR3: CASSSFSGNEQFF; length: 13; V: TRBV5-6; J: TRBJ2-1
CDR3: CASTPQGTGANVLTF; length: 15; V: TRBV7-2; J: TRBJ2-6